The next 8 T cell receptor beta chains were all read from a single sample in a study of Graves' ophthalmopathy and Graves' hyperthyroidism. Amplification of TCR beta CDR3 regions used RNA transcripts. HTBI primers were employed in first-round RT-PCR, then a second-round multiplex PCR followed. TCRdb itself ran the multiplex PCR reads through MiXCR, one entry per CDR3 protein. The data show over a million distinct CDR3 sequences, roughly 35% seen once. Source material: peripheral blood or thyroid tissue (not recorded which). The receptors here all came from an adult man with Graves' hyperthyroidism.

V usage is TRBV7-9 and J usage is TRBJ2-2, with 7 bases aligning to TRBD1. The length of the CDR3 is 18 residues. Unmatched junction bases numbered 12, after V lost 5 bases and J lost 0 bases. Germline lookup yields CDR1 SEHNR and CDR2 FQNEAQ (reference sequence). The CDR3 region has the DNA TGTGCCAGCAGCGACCTTCTCCGGGACAGCTCGAACACCGGGGAGCTGTTTTTT. Its translation: CASSDLLRDSSNTGELFF. Full variable domain (remainder filled in from reference TRBV7-9 and TRBJ2-2): DTGVSQNPRHKITKRGQNVTFRCDPISEHNRLYWYRQTLGQGPEFLTYFQNEAQLEKSRLLSDRFSAERPKGSFSTLEIQRTEQGDSAMYLCASSDLLRDSSNTGELFFGEGSRLTVL.

This clonotype has ten or more counts. CDR3 loop: CSAASGTQPQHF. The CDR3 region has the DNA TGCAGTGCTGCATCAGGGACCCAGCCCCAGCATTTT. The chain links TRBV20-1 to TRBJ1-5; D perhaps matches TRBD1 (5 bases). Trimming took off 5 bases at V and 7 bases at J, with 12 bases between the two ends. From germline, CDR1 is DFQATT and CDR2 SNEGSKA (reference sequence). The CDR3 covers 12 residues.

This clonotype was recorded many times. This chain joins TRBV14 and TRBJ2-2, with D possibly TRBD1 on 5 matching bases. Trimming removed 6 bases from V and 0 bases from J, with 11 bases in between. The germline V gene has CDR1 SGHDN and CDR2 FVKESK. CDR3 length: 15 amino acids. CDR3 nucleotide sequence: TGTGCCAGCAGTCAGGACATTACGAACACCGGGGAGCTGTTTTTT. Translating gives CASSQDITNTGELFF.

The genes are TRBV4-2 and TRBJ1-1, with TRBD1 as a possible D gene (6 bases). This CDR3 has 15 amino acids. Germline CDR1 reads LGHNA; CDR2 reads YNFKEQ. The germline V and J ends were trimmed by 0 bases and 8 bases, with 16 bases remaining between them. CDR3 sequence reads: CASSQDSRQVPEAFF. In nucleotides, the CDR3 is TGTGCCAGCAGCCAAGATTCCCGACAGGTGCCCGAAGCTTTCTTT.

This clonotype was picked up many times. The chain uses TRBV10-3 and TRBJ1-2; D unresolved. The length of the CDR3 is 14 residues. Deletions cut 8 bases from V and 8 bases from J, with 21 bases between. CDR1 and CDR2 (germline): ENHRY, SYGVKD. The CDR3 nucleotides read TGTGCCATCGGTAGAGTGGTAGAGAGGGAAGGCTACACCTTC. Protein product: CAIGRVVEREGYTF.

The J gene is TRBJ2-7, the V gene TRBV7-9; 13 nucleotides align to TRBD2. The germline V gene encodes CDR1 SEHNR and CDR2 FQNEAQ (reference sequence). V shed 5 bases and J 7 bases; nucleotides not matched to a gene: 11. This CDR3 has 16 residues. DNA for the CDR3: TGTGCCAGCAGCCCCCCCCCCGGGACTAGCGGGGTAGAGCAGTACTTC. Amino acids: CASSPPPGTSGVEQYF.

This clonotype was counted many times. The genes are TRBV7-9 and TRBJ2-2; 11 nucleotides match TRBD1. The germline V gene encodes CDR1 SEHNR and CDR2 FQNEAQ (reference sequence). Germline trimming cut 6 bases from V and 3 bases from J; bases unmatched to any gene: 9. The CDR3 has 17 amino acids. As DNA, the CDR3 is TGTGCCAGCAGATTGGACAGGGGGCATGTTGACACCGGGGAGCTGTTTTTT. It is translated as CASRLDRGHVDTGELFF.

This clonotype has just a few counts. The chain has TRBV20-1 and TRBJ1-1; tentative D call: TRBD1 (6 bases). CDR3 length: 14 residues. Germline V gives CDR1 DFQATT, CDR2 SNEGSKA (reference sequence). Trimming stripped 1 base from V and 5 bases from J, with 14 bases between. The CDR3 DNA follows: TGCAGTGCTAGAGGGGACATGAGCCTGACTGAAGCTTTCTTT. This translates into CSARGDMSLTEAFF.